This T cell receptor beta chain came from a study of cytomegalovirus exposure and HLA in healthy donors. Study-wide points: Analysis was carried out at a later point, and it linked a missense DCLRE1C variant to TCR beta V- and J-gene trimming. Earlier analysis looked at TCR beta V segments, and most were productive about 90% or about 30% of the time. Across donors, most TCRs were seen rarely, yet some public ones were widespread.

The germline gives CDR1 SGHRS, CDR2 YFSETQ. The CDR3 has 13 amino acids. V was clipped by 4 bases and J by 1 base, with 8 bases between them. PCR involved 60 Vbeta and 13 Jbeta primers. Profiled with immunoSEQ multiplex PCR; TCRdb holds only in-frame clones, not every one. The sample includes about 170,000 clones, approximately 72% seen only once; the top ten take about 1.9%. Concerning this clone itself: Its antigen is unidentified. Other nucleotide sequences in the sample specify the same CDR3.

The V and J genes are TRBV5-1 and TRBJ1-1, with D perhaps TRBD1 (6 bases). The TCR originated in a female donor in good health and CMV-seronegative. The sample was PBMCs. The CDR3 DNA reads TGCGCCAGCAGCGCGACAGGGAACACTGAAGCTTTCTTT. This sequence encodes CASSATGNTEAFF.